The rows below give T cell receptor beta chains drawn from one sample of a study of cytomegalovirus exposure and HLA in healthy donors. Clones were sequenced by immunoSEQ multiplex PCR, and TCRdb holds only the in-frame ones, with some missing. Altogether 200,000 to 250,000 clones are present, almost 80% being singletons, with the ten largest covering approximately 3.9%. The material sequenced was PBMCs. The receptors here all came from a male donor in good health and CMV-seronegative. Each CDR3 is given without its conserved first and last residue. Fields, in order: J gene, CDR3 length, V gene, CDR3 protein.

TRBJ2-1	13	TRBV14	ASSPFAGGYNEQF
TRBJ2-3	11	TRBV2	ASSEGTRDTQY
TRBJ1-3	16	TRBV4-2	ASSPRTEVSSSGNTIY
TRBJ2-1	17	TRBV4-2	ASSQGGGTGENSYNEQF
TRBJ1-6	13	TRBV7-9	ASSLRSFPNSPLH
TRBJ2-1	13	TRBV5-4	ASRYGQGRDNEQF
TRBJ1-5	10	TRBV6-5	ASSQTGKPQH
TRBJ1-1	12	TRBV5-1	ASSLTRRNTEAF
TRBJ2-3	14	TRBV6-1	ASSEGTSVFTDTQY
TRBJ2-2	15	TRBV5-8	ASSLNTGTGGVGELF
TRBJ1-4	14	TRBV4-1	ASSQGPTGTLEKLF
TRBJ1-2	11	TRBV5-1	ASSLRGDQGYT
TRBJ1-5	12	TRBV27	ASSPTGGKQPQH
.	13	TRBV30	AWSEGTPNSYEQY
TRBJ1-2	14	TRBV7-9	ASSVQGWAYNYGYT
TRBJ2-5	16	TRBV15	ATSRDAAGGPQQETQY
TRBJ1-4	14	TRBV25-1	ASSEYGRGKKEKLF
TRBJ1-1	11	TRBV6-5	ASTLGVNTEAF
TRBJ2-7	12	TRBV28	ASSLAGTTYEQY
TRBJ1-1	15	TRBV7-6	ASAPLGQKHMNTEAF
TRBJ2-5	13	TRBV6-5	ASRTRGHLQETQY
TRBJ2-3	13	TRBV6-1	ASSESRGWGNTQY
TRBJ2-3	11	TRBV25-1	ASTLGGTDTQY
TRBJ2-3	12	TRBV7-2	ASSRDRGTDTQY
TRBJ1-5	10	TRBV19	ASKIGGQPQH
TRBJ2-4	15	TRBV28	ASSLVPGIGAKNIQY
TRBJ1-2	14	TRBV19	ASKYTHVGQGHGYT
TRBJ2-6	16	TRBV5-1	ASSLATGAFSGANVLT
TRBJ1-2	12	TRBV19	ASSIETGGDGYT
TRBJ2-5	13	TRBV7-9	ASNRDRGLGETQY
TRBJ1-3	13	TRBV6-5	ASSYAGQRGNTIY
TRBJ1-1	12	TRBV11-3	ASSTQGVNTEAF
TRBJ2-5	11	TRBV18	ASSPGRGETQY
TRBJ1-1	13	TRBV7-2	ASKRYGTENTEAF
TRBJ2-5	12	TRBV28	ASYRGQEQETQY
TRBJ1-1	15	TRBV7-3	ASSRRGGEVMNTEAF
TRBJ1-2	12	TRBV6-1	ASSGGPDGYGYT
TRBJ2-1	13	TRBV7-2	ASSLGGGTQGEQF
.	12	TRBV5-4	ASSVQGGSYEQY
TRBJ2-2	11	TRBV28	ASNQGRTGELF
TRBJ2-7	16	TRBV5-1	ASARGLAGTSRRGEQY
TRBJ2-1	12	TRBV10-2	ASSERTTYNEQF
TRBJ2-1	14	TRBV19	ASRARTGESYNEQF
TRBJ2-3	15	TRBV7-2	ASSPVGLAYSTDTQY
TRBJ2-5	13	TRBV9	ASSVTPTGQETQY
TRBJ2-3	13	TRBV7-9	ASSGTSGRPDAQY
TRBJ1-4	14	TRBV28	ASSLPRRATNEKLF
TRBJ2-7	15	TRBV4-1	ASSQDRRRGVSYEQY
TRBJ2-2	15	TRBV14	ASSLWGGRLFTGELF
TRBJ1-1	9	TRBV28	ASSSSGEAF